This T cell receptor (beta chain) came from a study of CD8 T cells in ankylosing spondylitis. TCRdb ran MiXCR on the 5' RACE reads and lists one entry per CDR3 protein. Of tens of thousands of distinct CDR3 sequences in the sample, approximately 3.6% were seen once. This clonotype was recorded at least ten times. The CDR3 covers 15 residues. The V gene's germline CDR1 is SGDLS and CDR2 YYNGEE. With 4 bases removed from V and 3 bases from J, the gap between germline ends came to 15 bases. This sequence originates from a female donor with ankylosing spondylitis or in good health (not recorded which). The chain employs TRBV9 and TRBJ2-3; D may match TRBD1 or TRBD2 (5 bases each). Source material: blood, either unsorted or a sorted T cell fraction (not recorded which). The DNA of the CDR3 is TGTGCCAGCAGCCCAGGTGGGGGTAGGACAGATACGCAGTATTTT. This translates into CASSPGGGRTDTQYF.